This T cell receptor (beta chain) was profiled in a study of blood T cell repertoires in COVID-19. Background on the study: The origin of the acute and convalescent COVID-19 samples was the United States, Italy and Spain.

Profiled with immunoSEQ multiplex PCR; TCRdb holds only in-frame clones, not every one. Here the sample spans hundreds of thousands of clones, 75% to 90% being singletons. Losses at the gene ends were 7 bases for V and 1 base for J; bases not matched to a gene: 9. Germline V gives CDR1 LNHDA, CDR2 SQIVND (reference sequence). This CDR3 is 15 amino acids long. The chain employs TRBV19 and TRBJ1-1; 7 bases map to TRBD1. The sequence was obtained from a man younger than 35 who had recovered from COVID-19. Sequenced: PBMCs or T cells enriched from blood (not recorded which). DNA for the CDR3: TGTGCCAGTACCCGAGGGGGCAGCCAGAACACTGAAGCTTTCTTT. This translates into CASTRGGSQNTEAFF. Using reference TRBV19 and TRBJ1-1 for the parts outside the CDR3, the full variable domain is DGGITQSPKYLFRKEGQNVTLSCEQNLNHDAMYWYRQDPGQGLRLIYYSQIVNDFQKGDIAEGYSVSREKKESFPLTVTSAQKNPTAFYLCASTRGGSQNTEAFFGQGTRLTVV.